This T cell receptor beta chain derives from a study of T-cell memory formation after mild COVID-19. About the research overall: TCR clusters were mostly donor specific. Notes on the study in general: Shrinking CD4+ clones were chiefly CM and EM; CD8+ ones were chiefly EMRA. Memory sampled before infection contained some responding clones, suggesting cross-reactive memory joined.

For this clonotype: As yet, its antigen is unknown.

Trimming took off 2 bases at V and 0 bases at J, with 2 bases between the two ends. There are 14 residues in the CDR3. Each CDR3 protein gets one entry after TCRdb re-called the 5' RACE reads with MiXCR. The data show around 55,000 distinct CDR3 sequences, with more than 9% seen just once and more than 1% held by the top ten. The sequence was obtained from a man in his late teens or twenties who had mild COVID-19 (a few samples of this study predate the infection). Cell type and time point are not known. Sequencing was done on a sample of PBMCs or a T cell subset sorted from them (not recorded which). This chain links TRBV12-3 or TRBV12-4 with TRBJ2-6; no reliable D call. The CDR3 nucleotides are TGTGCCAGCAGTTTATCCTCTGGGGCCAACGTCCTGACTTTC. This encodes CASSLSSGANVLTF.